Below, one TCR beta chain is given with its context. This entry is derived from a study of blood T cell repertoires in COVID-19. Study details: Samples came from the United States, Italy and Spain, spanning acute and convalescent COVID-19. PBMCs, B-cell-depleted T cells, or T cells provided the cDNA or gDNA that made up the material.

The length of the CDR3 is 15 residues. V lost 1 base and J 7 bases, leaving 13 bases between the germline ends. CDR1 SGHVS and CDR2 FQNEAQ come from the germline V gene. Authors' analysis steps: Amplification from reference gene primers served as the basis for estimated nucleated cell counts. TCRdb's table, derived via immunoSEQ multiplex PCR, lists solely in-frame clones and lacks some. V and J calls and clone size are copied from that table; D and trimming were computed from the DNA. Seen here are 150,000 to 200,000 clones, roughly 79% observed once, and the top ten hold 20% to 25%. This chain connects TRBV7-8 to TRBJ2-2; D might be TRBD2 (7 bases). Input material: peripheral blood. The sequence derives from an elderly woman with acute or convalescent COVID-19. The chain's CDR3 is CASSLGGGAGGELFF. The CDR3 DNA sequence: TGTGCCAGCAGCTTAGGAGGGGGGGCCGGCGGGGAGCTGTTTTTT.